The 30 T cell receptor beta chains given below trace back to one sample, sequenced in a study of response to subunit inactivated influenza vaccine. TCRdb itself ran the RT-PCR reads through MiXCR, one entry per CDR3 protein. Altogether more than 600,000 distinct CDR3 sequences are present, around a sixth being singletons, with the ten largest covering approximately 11%. The sequenced sample was PBMCs from blood, obtained about 5 days after vaccination. These receptor sequences come from a man aged 50 to 60 who received an inactivated influenza vaccine.

The rearrangement uses TRBV11-2 and TRBJ2-6, with D tentatively TRBD2 (6 bases). Germline-derived CDR1 and CDR2 are SGHAT and FQNNGV. V lost 5 bases and J lost 0, with 17 bases in between. The CDR3 is made up of 18 amino acids. The CDR3 nucleotides read TGTGCCAGCAGCCCCAGGCCGGGACTCCTCTCTGGGGCCAACGTCCTGACTTTC. This encodes CASSPRPGLLSGANVLTF.

The chain carries TRBV9 and TRBJ2-7; TRBD1 matches 10 bases. This CDR3 is built from 15 residues. Germline V gene sequence: CDR1 SGDLS, CDR2 YYNGEE. The J segment lost 1 base and the V segment lost 4 bases, leaving 5 bases of the junction unmatched. CDR3 sequence (DNA): TGTGCCAGCAGCAAGGGACAGGGGAGTTCCTACGAGCAGTACTTC. Residues: CASSKGQGSSYEQYF.

The table lists this clonotype with a few counts. The chain combines TRBV5-1 with TRBJ2-7; D remains unclear. The CDR3 covers 11 residues. The V gene's germline CDR1 is SGHRS and CDR2 YFSETQ. Trimming removed 6 bases at V and 2 bases at J, with 6 bases between. CDR3 nucleotides: TGCGCCAGCAAGGGAACCTACGAGCAGTACTTC. Translating gives CASKGTYEQYF.

The gene calls are TRBV9 and TRBJ2-3; a weak D match, TRBD2 (7 bases). This CDR3 comprises 18 residues. Trimming shortened V by 3 bases and J by 2 bases, and 22 bases separated the two germline ends. Germline CDR1 SGDLS, CDR2 YYNGEE. CDR3 amino acids: CASSGSPTRAGATDTQYF. The CDR3, as DNA: TGTGCCAGCAGCGGTTCTCCCACCCGGGCGGGGGCCACAGATACGCAGTATTTT.

V usage is TRBV12-3 or TRBV12-4 and J usage is TRBJ2-1; D uncertain. This CDR3 has 13 amino acids. V lost 3 bases to trimming and J lost 3 bases, with 6 bases between them. This CDR3 reads CASSFTDYNEQFF. CDR3 DNA sequence: TGTGCCAGCAGTTTTACGGACTACAATGAGCAGTTCTTC.

This clonotype has more than one count but fewer than ten. V is TRBV5-5 and J is TRBJ2-3; TRBD1 might be the D (6 bases). Trimming removed 4 bases at V and 0 bases at J, with 12 bases between. Germline CDR1 is SGHKS and CDR2 is YYEKEE (reference sequence). CDR3 length: 15 amino acids. DNA for the CDR3: TGTGCCAGCAGCCCCGGACAGAGAAGCACAGATACGCAGTATTTT. Residues: CASSPGQRSTDTQYF.

The CDR3 DNA is TGTGCCAGCAGTTTAAACGGGAGGGCCGGCGATACGCAGTATTTT. It encodes CASSLNGRAGDTQYF. The chain has TRBV12-3 or TRBV12-4 and TRBJ2-3; 8 positions match TRBD2. The CDR3 runs to 15 residues. The ends lost 2 bases at V and 6 bases at J; junction bases unmatched: 7.

V gene TRBV28 combines with J gene TRBJ2-7; 7 bases fit TRBD1. Per germline, CDR1 MDHEN and CDR2 SYDVKM. The CDR3 runs 13 residues. V dropped 10 bases and J dropped 2; count of bases not matched to a gene: 8. For the CDR3, the DNA is TGTGCCACCCGGCCGGGACAGACCTACGAGCAGTACTTC. Residues: CATRPGQTYEQYF.

This clonotype was seen ten or more times. The J gene is TRBJ2-1, the V gene TRBV20-1; TRBD2 agrees at 12 bases. The J segment lost 9 bases and the V segment lost 3 bases, leaving 3 bases of the junction unmatched. The CDR3 runs to 13 residues. CDR1 is DFQATT and CDR2 is SNEGSKA in the germline V gene (reference sequence). DNA of the CDR3: TGCAGTGCTAGTAAGACTAGCGGGGGTGAGCAGTTCTTC. Translation gives CSASKTSGGEQFF.

This clonotype was detected only a few times. This chain uses TRBV29-1 with TRBJ2-4; a weak D match, TRBD2 (5 bases). Per the germline V gene, CDR1 is SQVTM and CDR2 is ANQGSEA. CDR3 size: 16 residues. Trimming stripped 4 bases from V and 7 bases from J, with 23 bases between. Written as DNA, the CDR3 is TGCAGCGTTGTTCTAGCCGTGTCTGGGTTGGAGAACATTCAGTACTTC. This codes for CSVVLAVSGLENIQYF. Full variable domain (missing parts from reference TRBV29-1 and TRBJ2-4): SAVISQKPSRDICQRGTSLTIQCQVDSQVTMMFWYRQQPGQSLTLIATANQGSEATYESGFVIDKFPISRPNLTFSTLTVSNMSPEDSSIYLCSVVLAVSGLENIQYFGAGTRLSVL.

V gene TRBV6-1 combines with J gene TRBJ1-5, with D tentatively TRBD1 (6 bases). The V end was cut by 8 bases, the J end by 6 bases, with 17 bases between. Germline V gene data show CDR1 as MNHNS and CDR2 as SASEGT. CDR3 size: 14 residues. CDR3 coding DNA: TGTGCCAGCGAAAGCAGGGGTGAGATTCAGCCCCAGCATTTT. Translated, it gives CASESRGEIQPQHF.

A single count supports this clonotype. The chain joins TRBV21-1 to TRBJ2-2; the DNA was not compared with TRBD1, the D call given in the table. TRBV21-1 is annotated as a pseudogene. The CDR3 extends over 16 amino acids. The CDR3 nucleotides are TGTGCCAGCAGCAAAGAGGTCGAGGGGGCGACCGGGGAGCTGTTTTTT. Residues: CASSKEVEGATGELFF.

This clonotype was counted a few times. The chain joins TRBV24-1 to TRBJ2-7, with 8 bases that match TRBD2. CDR1 and CDR2 from the germline V gene are KGHDR and SFDVKD. The V segment lost 3 bases and the J segment 5 bases; nucleotides outside the gene matches: 5. This CDR3 is built from 14 residues. CDR3 amino acids: CATSDSGSVDEQYF. CDR3 DNA sequence: TGTGCCACCAGTGATAGCGGGAGTGTCGACGAGCAGTACTTC.

This clonotype has a handful of counts. The chain recombines TRBV10-3 with TRBJ2-6; no reliable D call. The V gene's germline CDR1 is ENHRY and CDR2 SYGVKD. There are 17 residues in the CDR3. V shed 10 bases and J shed 2 bases, with 21 bases lying between them. The CDR3 bases are TGTGCCACCTCAAGCCCATCATACAGAGCTGGGGCCAACGTCCTGACTTTC. Its protein product is CATSSPSYRAGANVLTF.

This clonotype showed up many times. The chain employs TRBV10-3 and TRBJ2-3; unclear D gene. This CDR3 is 14 amino acids long. Trimming removed 7 bases from V and 1 base from J, with 12 bases in between. The germline V gene encodes CDR1 ENHRY and CDR2 SYGVKD. This CDR3 reads CAIKDTIGTDTQYF. Here the CDR3 DNA reads TGTGCCATCAAAGACACAATTGGCACAGATACGCAGTATTTT.

This clonotype was counted only a few times. The gene calls are TRBV20-1 and TRBJ2-7; 11 bases line up with TRBD1. CDR1 and CDR2 (germline): DFQATT, SNEGSKA (reference sequence). The CDR3 is 15 amino acids. V shed 6 bases and J 4 bases; nucleotides not matched to a gene: 11. CDR3 loop: CSARGSGTGGYEQYF. In DNA form, the CDR3 reads TGCAGTGCCCGTGGCTCCGGGACAGGGGGTTACGAGCAGTACTTC.

The chain links TRBV4-2 to TRBJ2-5, with a possible D match to TRBD2 (5 bases). The CDR3 runs to 15 residues. Trimming pared 0 bases from V and 5 bases from J, leaving 13 bases between. CDR1 is LGHNA and CDR2 is YNFKEQ in the germline V gene. In DNA, the CDR3 is TGTGCCAGCAGCCAAGATCGGGCGGGTAGGGAGACCCAGTACTTC. Translating gives CASSQDRAGRETQYF.

This clonotype was found a few times. This sequence joins TRBV29-1 and TRBJ2-1; 11 nucleotides agree with TRBD2. In germline, CDR1 is SQVTM, CDR2 ANQGSEA. The CDR3 length is 15 residues. V was clipped by 2 bases and J by 2 bases; unmatched bases: 2. Here the CDR3 DNA reads TGCAGCGTTGAAATACTAGCGGGAGCCTACAATGAGCAGTTCTTC. It codes for CSVEILAGAYNEQFF.

In this sample, this clonotype turned up a few times. The V and J genes are TRBV20-1 and TRBJ2-1, with a weak D call TRBD2 (5 bases). Trimming took off 5 bases at V and 8 bases at J, with 16 bases between the two ends. Germline CDR1 reads DFQATT; CDR2 reads SNEGSKA (reference sequence). The CDR3 is 13 amino acids. CDR3 region: CSALSESFDEQFF. In DNA, the CDR3 is TGCAGTGCTCTTAGCGAATCATTCGATGAGCAGTTCTTC.

This chain uses TRBV15 with TRBJ2-7; D is uncertain. Deletions cut 0 bases from V and 3 bases from J, with 6 bases between. The CDR3 contains 13 residues. Germline values: CDR1 LNHNV, CDR2 YYDKDF (reference sequence). This chain's CDR3 is CATSRDASYEQYF. CDR3 DNA: TGTGCCACCAGCAGAGACGCCAGCTACGAGCAGTACTTC.

This clonotype was found a few times. The chain combines TRBV6-1 with TRBJ1-5, with a weak D call TRBD1 (5 bases). This CDR3 spans 16 amino acids. The V gene lost 6 bases and the J gene lost 3 bases, with 18 bases spanning the gap. Germline V gene lookup returns CDR1 MNHNS and CDR2 SASEGT. CDR3 nucleotide sequence: TGTGCCAGCAGAAAAGACCCCGGGGCCACCAATCAGCCCCAGCATTTT. This sequence encodes CASRKDPGATNQPQHF.

The genes are TRBV28 and TRBJ2-3; 8 bases match TRBD1. Per the germline V gene, CDR1 is MDHEN and CDR2 is SYDVKM. After removal of 2 bases from V and 6 bases from J, the junction contained 10 bases not matched to a gene. The CDR3 has 16 residues. The CDR3 bases are TGTGCCAGCAGTTTAGTGGCAGGGGGCGTTTTGGATACGCAGTATTTT. This gives the protein CASSLVAGGVLDTQYF.

The chain joins TRBV11-2 to TRBJ2-5, with a weak D call TRBD1 (6 bases). The germline gives CDR1 SGHAT, CDR2 FQNNGV. This CDR3 contains 21 residues. The V end lost 3 bases, the J end lost 5 bases, and 34 bases lay between the germline ends. The CDR3 sequence is CASSFLTSSGQRRNHRETQYF. The CDR3 DNA sequence: TGTGCCAGCAGCTTCCTCACCTCCTCTGGACAGAGAAGAAATCATCGGGAGACCCAGTACTTC.

This clonotype came up a few times. The chain links TRBV12-3 or TRBV12-4 to TRBJ1-1; D is uncertain. V was clipped by 5 bases and J by 6 bases, with 7 bases between them. CDR3 length: 11 residues. The CDR3 DNA is TGTGCCAGCAGTGCCGCAGCTGAAGCTTTCTTT. Its translation is CASSAAAEAFF.

The chain employs TRBV28 and TRBJ1-2; D is uncertain. V lost 5 bases, J lost 4 bases, and 5 bases lay in between. The length of the CDR3 is 11 residues. Germline V gene lookup returns CDR1 MDHEN and CDR2 SYDVKM. Written as DNA, the CDR3 is TGTGCCAGCAGTACATTCTATGGCTACACCTTC. Its protein is CASSTFYGYTF.

Only one count was recorded for this clonotype. V gene TRBV6-5 combines with J gene TRBJ2-1, with TRBD1 matching over 8 bases. Per the germline V gene, CDR1 is MNHEY and CDR2 is SVGAGI. CDR3 length equals 16 residues. With V trimmed by 0 bases and J by 3 bases, 4 bases remained unmatched. The CDR3 bases are TGTGCCAGCAGTTACTCGAGCAGGGGGCTCTACAATGAGCAGTTCTTC. Translation: CASSYSSRGLYNEQFF.

The chain uses TRBV2 and TRBJ2-7; a weak D match, TRBD1 (7 bases). The CDR3 consists of 14 residues. Germline CDR1 and CDR2: SNHLY and FYNNEI. Trimming stripped 7 bases from V and 1 base from J, with 14 bases between. CDR3 sequence: CASTTGAGSYEQYF. The DNA of the CDR3 is TGTGCCAGCACCACAGGGGCGGGGTCCTACGAGCAGTACTTC.

J is TRBJ1-1 and V is TRBV28; TRBD1 agrees at 7 bases. This CDR3 contains 13 residues. The V and J ends lost 8 bases and 4 bases, in that order; junction bases with no gene match: 7. CDR1 MDHEN and CDR2 SYDVKM come from the germline V gene. This CDR3 reads CASVPGGGTEAFF. The CDR3 DNA is TGTGCCAGCGTACCAGGGGGTGGCACTGAAGCTTTCTTT.

This clonotype occurred a few times. The chain is built from TRBV11-2 and TRBJ2-1; 13 nucleotides align to TRBD2. Germline CDR1 is SGHAT and CDR2 is FQNNGV. The V gene end was trimmed by 1 base and the J gene end by 5 bases; junction bases not matched to a gene: 11. The CDR3 runs to 19 residues. CDR3 loop: CASSLGSRTSGRPNNEQFF. The CDR3 DNA is TGTGCCAGCAGCTTAGGGTCCCGGACTAGCGGGAGACCTAACAATGAGCAGTTCTTC.

V usage is TRBV27 and J usage is TRBJ1-6, with no clear D. CDR3 size: 18 residues. Germline lookup yields CDR1 MNHEY and CDR2 SMNVEV (reference sequence). V gave up 3 bases and J gave up 0 bases, with 15 bases separating them. As DNA, the CDR3 is TGTGCCAGCAGTTTCCGGGGTAAAGGGCCCTCCTATAATTCACCCCTCCACTTT. Amino acid sequence: CASSFRGKGPSYNSPLHF.